The 3 T cell receptor beta chains in this list originate from one sample, sequenced in a study of blood T cell repertoires in COVID-19. Generated by immunoSEQ multiplex PCR, the TCRdb table keeps only in-frame clones and is missing some. The table includes roughly 74,000 clones, almost 90% detected once. The sequenced sample consisted of peripheral blood. Receptors originate from a woman of 80 years or more with active or convalescent COVID-19.

The chain is built from TRBV7-2 and TRBJ2-5; the match to TRBD2 covers 11 bases. The CDR3 runs to 15 residues. V shed 4 bases, J shed 2 bases, and the junction held 3 bases outside the gene matches. Germline V gene data show CDR1 as SGHTA and CDR2 as FQGNSA. The DNA of the CDR3 is TGTGCCAGCAGCTCCCGACTAGCGGGGCAAGAGACCCAGTACTTC. The encoded protein is CASSSRLAGQETQYF.

The chain links TRBV15 to TRBJ1-4; D not certain. The CDR3 length is 15 residues. The germline V gene encodes CDR1 LNHNV and CDR2 YYDKDF (reference sequence). V dropped 5 bases and J dropped 5 bases, with 15 bases sitting between them. CDR3 residues: CATSGSIGFNEKLFF. For the CDR3, the DNA is TGTGCCACCAGCGGGAGCATCGGGTTCAATGAAAAACTGTTTTTT.

The chain has TRBV6-6 and TRBJ2-5; 13 positions match TRBD2. Trimming cost V 2 bases and J 3 bases; bases outside gene matches: 0. The CDR3 is 15 residues long. Per germline, CDR1 MNHNY and CDR2 SVGAGI (reference sequence). CDR3 in amino acids: CASSYGTSGEETQYF. Written as DNA, the CDR3 is TGTGCCAGCAGTTACGGGACTAGCGGGGAAGAGACCCAGTACTTC.